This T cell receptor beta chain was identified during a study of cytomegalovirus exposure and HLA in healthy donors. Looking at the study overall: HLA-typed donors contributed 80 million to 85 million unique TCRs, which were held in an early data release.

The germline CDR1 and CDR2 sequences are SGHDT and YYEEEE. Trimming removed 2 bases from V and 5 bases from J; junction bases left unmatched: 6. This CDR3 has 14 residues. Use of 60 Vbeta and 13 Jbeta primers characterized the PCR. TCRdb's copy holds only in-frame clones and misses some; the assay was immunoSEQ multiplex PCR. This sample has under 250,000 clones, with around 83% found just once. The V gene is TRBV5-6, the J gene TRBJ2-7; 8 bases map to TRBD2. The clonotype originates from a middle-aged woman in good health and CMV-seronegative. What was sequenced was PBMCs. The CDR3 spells CASSLTGGGHEQYF. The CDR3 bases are TGTGCCAGCAGCTTAACGGGAGGGGGGCACGAGCAGTACTTC.